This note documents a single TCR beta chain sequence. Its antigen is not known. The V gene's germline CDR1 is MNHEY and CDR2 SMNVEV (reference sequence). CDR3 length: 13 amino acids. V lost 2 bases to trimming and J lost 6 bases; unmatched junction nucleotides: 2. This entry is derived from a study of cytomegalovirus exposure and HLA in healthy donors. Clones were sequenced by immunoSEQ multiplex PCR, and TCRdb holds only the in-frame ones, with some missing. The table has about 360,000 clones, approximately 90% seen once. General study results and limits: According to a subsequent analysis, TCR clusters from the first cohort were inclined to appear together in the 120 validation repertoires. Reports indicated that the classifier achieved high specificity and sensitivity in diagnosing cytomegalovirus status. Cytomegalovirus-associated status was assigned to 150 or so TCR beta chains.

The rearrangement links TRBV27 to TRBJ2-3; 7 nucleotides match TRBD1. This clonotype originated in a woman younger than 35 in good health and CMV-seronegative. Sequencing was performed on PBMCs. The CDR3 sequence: CASSLHRGDTQYF. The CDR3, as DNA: TGTGCCAGCAGTTTACACAGGGGTGATACGCAGTATTTT.